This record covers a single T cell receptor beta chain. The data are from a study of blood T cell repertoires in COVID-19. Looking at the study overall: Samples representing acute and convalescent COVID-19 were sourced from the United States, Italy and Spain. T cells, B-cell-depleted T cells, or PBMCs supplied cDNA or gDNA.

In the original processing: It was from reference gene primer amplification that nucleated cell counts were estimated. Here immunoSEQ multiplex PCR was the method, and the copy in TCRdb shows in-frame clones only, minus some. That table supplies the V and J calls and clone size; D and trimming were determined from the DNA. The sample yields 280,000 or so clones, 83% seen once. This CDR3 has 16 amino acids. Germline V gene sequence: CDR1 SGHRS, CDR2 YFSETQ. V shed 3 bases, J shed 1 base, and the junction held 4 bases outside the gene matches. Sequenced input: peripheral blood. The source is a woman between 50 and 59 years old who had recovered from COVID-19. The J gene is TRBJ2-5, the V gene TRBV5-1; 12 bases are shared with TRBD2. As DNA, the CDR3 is TGCGCCAGCAGCTCGGGGACTAGCGGGCCCCAAGAGACCCAGTACTTC. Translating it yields CASSSGTSGPQETQYF.